These 21 T cell receptor beta chains share one sample of origin, sequenced in a study of blood T cells in healthy people across ages. It was with a sample-barcoded 5' primer and a J-beta primer mix that a second PCR of roughly 7 to 12 cycles was run. TCRdb itself ran the 5' RACE reads through MiXCR, one entry per CDR3 protein. The sample holds around 900,000 distinct CDR3 sequences, under 30% seen once. The sample taken for sequencing was blood. These receptors were collected from an elderly woman in good health.

A few counts support this clonotype. CDR3 region: CSARRGKEGYTF. Written as DNA, the CDR3 is TGCAGTGCTAGAAGGGGGAAGGAGGGCTACACCTTC. The rearrangement links TRBV20-1 to TRBJ1-2; D is possibly TRBD1 (6 bases). V gave up 2 bases and J gave up 8 bases, with 12 bases separating them. Germline loops: CDR1 DFQATT, CDR2 SNEGSKA (reference sequence). There are 12 residues in the CDR3.

For this clonotype: One end of the junction is discordant with germline, which a read error may explain. V is TRBV7-2 and J is TRBJ1-4; 8 bases fit TRBD1. The CDR3 contains 17 residues. From germline, CDR1 is SGHTA and CDR2 FQGNSA. The CDR3 is CASSLVGQAATNEKRFF. The CDR3 nucleotides are TGTGCCAGCAGCTTAGTGGGACAGGCAGCAACTAATGAAAAACGGTTTTTT.

A note on this clonotype: A read error may explain this, as a much larger clone is one base away. The chain employs TRBV9 and TRBJ2-7, with D tentatively TRBD1 or TRBD2 (6 bases each). Germline V gene lookup returns CDR1 SGDLS and CDR2 YYNGEE. The CDR3 sequence is 17 residues long. Trimming pared 4 bases from V and 7 bases from J, leaving 27 bases between. CDR3 region: CASSIRGDMGAVNEQYF. CDR3 in DNA: TGTGCCAGCAGCATCCGCGGGGACATGGGGGCGGTGAATGAGCAGTACTTC.

This clonotype has just a few counts. The gene calls are TRBV4-3 and TRBJ1-4, with D uncertain. This CDR3 region has 17 residues. Trimming left V 0 bases short and J 9 bases short, with 20 bases between. Germline-derived CDR1 and CDR2 are LGHNA and YSLEER. CDR3 DNA sequence: TGCGCCAGCAGCCAAGAAACGTCGGCAGTCCCCAGCCAAAAACTGTTTTTT. Its protein is CASSQETSAVPSQKLFF.

This clonotype was counted a few times. This may be a read error: a much more frequent sequence differs by one nucleotide. The gene calls are TRBV20-1 and TRBJ2-7, with D unresolved. Deletions cut 3 bases from V and 7 bases from J, with 10 bases between. The CDR3 sequence is 11 residues long. Per germline, CDR1 DFQATT and CDR2 SNEGSKA (reference sequence). CDR3: CSARNNNEQYF. CDR3 sequence (DNA): TGCAGTGCTAGGAATAACAATGAGCAGTACTTC.

This clonotype was counted many times. This chain links TRBV4-3 with TRBJ2-3, with TRBD2 identical over 7 bases. The J segment lost 4 bases and the V segment lost 1 base, leaving 2 bases of the junction unmatched. This CDR3 has 14 residues. The V gene's germline CDR1 is LGHNA and CDR2 YSLEER. CDR3: CASSQVGGADTQYF. The DNA for the CDR3 is TGCGCCAGCAGCCAAGTTGGGGGGGCAGATACGCAGTATTTT.

This clonotype was recorded at least ten times. This sequence joins TRBV6-2 or TRBV6-3 and TRBJ1-5, with D unresolved. The CDR3 runs 20 residues. Trimming took off 4 bases at V and 0 bases at J, with 25 bases between the two ends. The germline CDR1 and CDR2 sequences are MNHEY and SVGEGT. The CDR3 coding sequence is TGTGCCAGCAGTTCGAGCCCCTTGTCCCGGGCCTATGATAGCAATCAGCCCCAGCATTTT. Its protein product is CASSSSPLSRAYDSNQPQHF.

This chain uses TRBV9 with TRBJ1-2; 7 bases are shared with TRBD1. The germline V gene encodes CDR1 SGDLS and CDR2 YYNGEE. The CDR3 has 14 residues. Unmatched junction bases numbered 7, after V lost 6 bases and J lost 2 bases. Here the CDR3 reads CASNPTGSNYGYTF. The CDR3 DNA sequence: TGTGCCAGCAACCCGACAGGGAGCAACTATGGCTACACCTTC. Together with reference TRBV9 and TRBJ1-2, the CDR3 gives the full variable domain: DSGVTQTPKHLITATGQRVTLRCSPRSGDLSVYWYQQSLDQGLQFLIQYYNGEERAKGNILERFSAQQFPDLHSELNLSSLELGDSALYFCASNPTGSNYGYTFGSGTRLTVV.

As to this clonotype: This may be a read error: a much more frequent sequence differs by one nucleotide. V usage is TRBV11-2 and J usage is TRBJ2-1; 9 bases line up with TRBD2. CDR3 length: 15 amino acids. The germline CDR1 and CDR2 sequences are SGHAT and FQNNGV. The CDR3 region has the DNA TGTGCCAGCAGCTTACCGGGACTAGCCTCCAATGAGCGGTTCTTC. Translated: CASSLPGLASNERFF.

This clonotype has ten or more counts. The V gene is TRBV19, the J gene TRBJ1-5; no clear D gene. The CDR3 is 12 amino acids. Germline values: CDR1 LNHDA, CDR2 SQIVND (reference sequence). V was cut by 4 bases and J by 9 bases, with 10 bases left in between. The CDR3 loop reads CASSTQTGPQHF. The CDR3 DNA reads as TGTGCCAGTAGTACTCAGACTGGGCCCCAGCATTTT.

The rearrangement uses TRBV6-2 or TRBV6-3 and TRBJ1-1; D is unresolved. This CDR3 is built from 13 residues. V lost 5 bases and J 5 bases, leaving 12 bases between the germline ends. Germline CDR1 reads MNHEY; CDR2 reads SVGEGT. The CDR3 DNA reads TGTGCCAGCAGTGAGGACGTTAGAACTGAAGCTTTCTTT. Protein sequence: CASSEDVRTEAFF.

The gene calls are TRBV12-3 or TRBV12-4 and TRBJ2-3, with D unclear. The CDR3 spans 14 residues. V was trimmed by 2 bases and J by 0 bases, leaving 6 bases between them. The CDR3 region is CASSLLLSTDTQYF. The DNA for the CDR3 is TGTGCCAGCAGTTTACTTCTGAGCACAGATACGCAGTATTTT.

The J gene is TRBJ1-1, the V gene TRBV20-1, with 8 bases matching TRBD1. The CDR3 loop spans 14 amino acids. With 6 bases clipped from V and 2 bases from J, the junction kept 8 bases outside the gene matches. Germline values: CDR1 DFQATT, CDR2 SNEGSKA (reference sequence). CDR3: CSAKTTGANTEAFF. CDR3 nucleotide sequence: TGCAGTGCAAAGACGACAGGGGCTAACACTGAAGCTTTCTTT.

The rearrangement links TRBV12-3 or TRBV12-4 to TRBJ2-6; weak D call: TRBD1 (5 bases). Trimming pared 3 bases from V and 5 bases from J, leaving 17 bases between. This CDR3 has 17 amino acids. CDR3 DNA sequence: TGTGCCAGCAGTTTTTCAGGGTCCCCTGTTCGGGCCAACGTCCTGACTTTC. Amino acid sequence: CASSFSGSPVRANVLTF.

Comment on this clonotype: A much larger clonotype is one base distant, so this may be a read error. The gene calls are TRBV7-2 and TRBJ2-2; D not resolved. This CDR3 is 16 amino acids long. Trimming shortened V by 1 base and J by 1 base, and 10 bases separated the two germline ends. Germline-derived CDR1 and CDR2 are SGHTA and FQGNSA. The CDR3 nucleotides are TGTGCCAGCAGCTTAGTTTTCATGGGGAACACCGGGGAGCTGTTTTTT. Translating it yields CASSLVFMGNTGELFF.

This clonotype was observed at least ten times. The CDR3 DNA sequence: TGTGCCAGCAGCTTAAGGACAGAGAGCTCCTATAATTCACCCCTCCACTTT. Protein sequence: CASSLRTESSYNSPLHF. The chain is built from TRBV7-2 and TRBJ1-6; a possible D gene is TRBD1 (6 bases). The length of the CDR3 is 17 residues. Per the germline V gene, CDR1 is SGHTA and CDR2 is FQGNSA. Between the trimmed V and J ends, which lost 2 bases and 0 bases, there was a span of 11 bases.

V is TRBV7-9 and J is TRBJ2-2; 11 bases agree with TRBD1. The CDR3 spans 17 residues. V gave up 5 bases and J gave up 7 bases; unmatched junction bases: 12. Germline lookup yields CDR1 SEHNR and CDR2 FQNEAQ (reference sequence). Here the CDR3 reads CASSPGQGAQSLGELFF. The CDR3 DNA reads TGTGCCAGCAGCCCAGGACAGGGGGCGCAAAGTCTCGGGGAGCTGTTTTTT.

This clonotype was observed once. The J gene is TRBJ1-1, the V gene TRBV11-1; D unclear. V was trimmed by 0 bases and J by 5 bases, leaving 7 bases between them. CDR3 length: 13 amino acids. Germline CDR1 reads SGHAT; CDR2 reads FQDESV (reference sequence). In DNA, the CDR3 is TGTGCCAGCAGCTTAGCGCGATTTACTGAAGCTTTCTTT. It is translated as CASSLARFTEAFF.

The CDR3 nucleotides are TGTGCCAGCAGCCAAGGGACGGATAACTATGGCTACACCTTC. Protein sequence: CASSQGTDNYGYTF. This rearrangement joins TRBV7-2 to TRBJ1-2, with D maybe TRBD1 (5 bases). The germline V gene has CDR1 SGHTA and CDR2 FQGNSA. Trimming stripped 5 bases from V and 1 base from J, with 11 bases between. The length of the CDR3 is 14 residues. The whole variable domain, remainder taken from reference TRBV7-2 and TRBJ1-2, is GAGVSQSPSNKVTEKGKDVELRCDPISGHTALYWYRQSLGQGLEFLIYFQGNSAPDKSGLPSDRFSAERTGGSVSTLTIQRTQQEDSAVYLCASSQGTDNYGYTFGSGTRLTVV.

This clonotype occurred many times. This chain uses TRBV5-5 with TRBJ2-3, with TRBD2 matching 11 bases. With V trimmed by 1 base and J by 2 bases, 6 bases remained unmatched. Germline assignment: CDR1 SGHKS and CDR2 YYEKEE (reference sequence). The CDR3 is 17 amino acids. The CDR3 is CASSLTGTSGVTDTQYF. CDR3 coding DNA: TGTGCCAGCAGCTTGACTGGGACTAGCGGTGTCACAGATACGCAGTATTTT.

This clonotype was seen a handful of times. The chain couples TRBV6-2 or TRBV6-3 to TRBJ2-7; no clear D gene. The V end lost 7 bases, the J end lost 7 bases, and 11 bases lay between the germline ends. The CDR3 contains 11 residues. Germline V gene sequence: CDR1 MNHEY, CDR2 SVGEGT. As DNA, the CDR3 is TGTGCCAGCACCTCAGGCAATGAGCAGTACTTC. Translating gives CASTSGNEQYF.